Listed below are T cell receptor beta chains from one sample, sequenced in a study of T cells after yellow fever vaccination. TCRdb analysed the 5' RACE reads with MiXCR anew, one entry per CDR3 protein. The sample contains some 420,000 distinct CDR3 sequences, around 19% of which appear only once. This material consisted of PBMCs, taken before the yellow fever booster vaccination. The source of these receptors is a man aged 18 to 29 who received the YFV17D yellow fever vaccine. CDR3s include the opening cysteine and the closing phenylalanine or tryptophan. The D gene is left open where the match is weak. Some rows have no size entry. The others give once, few or many, or a class for an expanded clone.

j_call v_call d_call clone_size cdr3_aa cdr3_nt
TRBJ2-2 TRBV4-3 TRBD1 NA CASSRDRGNTGELFF TGCGCCAGCAGCCGAGACAGGGGCAACACCGGGGAGCTGTTTTTT
TRBJ2-5 TRBV7-2 NA NA CASRRPGLERETQYF TGTGCCAGCAGAAGGCCGGGACTGGAAAGAGAGACCCAGTACTTC
TRBJ2-2 TRBV27 NA NA CASSLALSYTGELFF TGTGCCAGCAGTTTAGCATTAAGCTACACCGGGGAGCTGTTTTTT
TRBJ1-3 TRBV7-2 NA few CASSPDIGNTIYF TGTGCCAGCAGCCCCGACATCGGAAACACCATATATTTT
TRBJ2-2 TRBV7-9 TRBD1 NA CASSSRDRGNTGELFF TGTGCCAGCAGCTCCCGGGACAGGGGGAACACCGGGGAGCTGTTTTTT
TRBJ1-6 TRBV6-8 TRBD1 NA CASILRDRVYSPLHF TGTGCCAGCATCCTTCGGGACAGGGTTTATTCACCCCTCCACTTT
TRBJ1-2 TRBV9 NA NA CASSGGREGAFANYGYTF TGTGCCAGCAGCGGAGGGAGAGAGGGAGCTTTTGCTAACTATGGCTACACCTTC
TRBJ2-3 TRBV3-1 NA few CASSLPRGRADTQYF TGTGCCAGCAGCCTCCCCAGGGGTAGGGCAGATACGCAGTATTTT
TRBJ2-3 TRBV25-1 TRBD1 few CASSATGDRGLDTQYF TGTGCCAGCAGTGCTACTGGGGACAGGGGGCTAGATACGCAGTATTTT
TRBJ2-3 TRBV7-9 NA many CASSLWGGTDTQYF TGTGCCAGCAGCTTATGGGGGGGCACAGATACGCAGTATTTT
TRBJ2-3 TRBV6-2/TRBV6-3 NA few CASSWVLADTQYF TGTGCCAGCTCTTGGGTTTTGGCAGATACGCAGTATTTT
TRBJ1-2 TRBV25-1 NA NA CASSESGSRYGYTF TGTGCCAGCAGTGAATCAGGGAGCCGCTATGGCTACACCTTC
TRBJ2-2 TRBV5-8 TRBD1 few CASSLTGQGLYTGELFF TGTGCCAGCAGCCTTACGGGACAGGGTCTGTACACCGGGGAGCTGTTTTTT
TRBJ2-1 TRBV5-1 NA NA CASSFYSHNEQFF TGCGCCAGCAGCTTCTACAGCCACAATGAGCAGTTCTTC